The rows below give T cell receptor beta chains drawn from one sample of a study of blood T cell repertoires in COVID-19. Clones were sequenced by immunoSEQ multiplex PCR, and TCRdb holds only the in-frame ones, with some missing. Of about 150,000 clones listed, about 89% were seen once; the top ten hold approximately 6.2%. Sequencing used peripheral blood. The receptors stem from a man aged 80 or over with acute or convalescent COVID-19. CDR3s include the opening cysteine and the closing phenylalanine or tryptophan. Fields, in order: D gene, clone size, V gene, J gene, CDR3 protein, CDR3 DNA. The D gene is left open where the match is weak. The size field is filled for only some rows; it gives once, few, many or a size class.

.	.	TRBV7-6	TRBJ2-2	CASSLALSGELFF	TGTGCCAGCAGCTTAGCGCTAAGCGGGGAGCTGTTTTTT
TRBD1	once	TRBV19	TRBJ2-5	CASSIRDRGRGETQYF	TGTGCCAGTAGTATTAGGGACAGGGGGCGAGGAGAGACCCAGTACTTC
TRBD2	once	TRBV2	TRBJ2-5	CASSEASGGGLMETQYF	TGTGCCAGCAGTGAAGCTTCAGGCGGGGGGCTCATGGAGACCCAGTACTTC
.	.	TRBV3-1/TRBV3-2	TRBJ1-6	CASTQSGENSPLHF	TGTGCCAGCACCCAGTCAGGGGAGAATTCACCCCTCCACTTT
.	.	TRBV2	TRBJ2-7	CASSELYEQYF	TGTGCCAGCAGTGAACTCTACGAGCAGTACTTC
.	.	TRBV5-1	TRBJ2-3	CASRSGREADTQYF	TGCGCCAGCAGGTCCGGCAGGGAAGCAGATACGCAGTATTTT
.	.	TRBV20-1	TRBJ2-5	CSASQGETQYF	TGCAGTGCTAGTCAGGGGGAGACCCAGTACTTC
TRBD1	.	TRBV6-1	TRBJ1-4	CASSDRGRDEKLFF	TGTGCCAGCAGTGATAGGGGGCGCGATGAAAAACTGTTTTTT
TRBD1	.	TRBV7-8	TRBJ2-1	CASSSTGQGKKQFF	TGTGCCAGCAGCTCTACCGGACAGGGGAAAAAGCAGTTCTTC
TRBD2	.	TRBV3-1/TRBV3-2	TRBJ2-1	CASSQGTSGANEQFF	TGTGCCAGCAGCCAAGGGACTAGTGGGGCCAATGAGCAGTTCTTC
.	.	TRBV6-5	TRBJ2-1	CASGRGFEQFF	TGTGCCAGCGGCCGAGGATTTGAGCAGTTCTTC